The 31 T cell receptor beta chains below were found in one sample sequenced in a study of shared clonotypes between healthy human individuals. The assay was immunoSEQ multiplex PCR, and TCRdb's table has in-frame clones only and misses some. The top ten clones hold approximately 0.13% of a sample with around 2.3 million clones, 90% to 96% of them seen once. Sequencing was done on a sample of naive CD4+ T cells sorted from blood. Subset denoted: CD45RA+ positively selected. Source of these receptors: a man between 18 and 29 years old in good health.

The chain carries TRBV27 and TRBJ2-3; possibly TRBD1 or TRBD2 for D (5 bases each). Trimming removed 5 bases at V and 0 bases at J, with 18 bases between. The CDR3 covers 17 residues. Germline V gene data show CDR1 as MNHEY and CDR2 as SMNVEV (reference sequence). DNA of the CDR3: TGTGCCAGCAGTACTCGAGGGGCCGACACTAGCACAGATACGCAGTATTTT. This gives the protein CASSTRGADTSTDTQYF.

Concerning this clone itself: This same CDR3 is encoded by further DNA sequences in the sample. This chain joins TRBV9 and TRBJ1-2; D call uncertain. V was pared by 0 bases and J by 4 bases, with 7 bases between. The length of the CDR3 is 13 residues. Germline CDR1 reads SGDLS; CDR2 reads YYNGEE. CDR3 DNA: TGTGCCAGCAGCGTAGAGGTCGGCTATGGCTACACCTTC. This translates into CASSVEVGYGYTF.

The chain joins TRBV9 to TRBJ1-1; D gene unclear. Germline V lookup: CDR1 SGDLS, CDR2 YYNGEE. This CDR3 spans 17 amino acids. V was clipped by 2 bases and J by 0 bases, with 17 bases between them. This CDR3 is CASSVWADRPLNTEAFF. Written as DNA, the CDR3 is TGTGCCAGCAGCGTTTGGGCGGACCGGCCCCTGAACACTGAAGCTTTCTTT.

The chain combines TRBV30 with TRBJ2-2; the match to TRBD1 covers 7 bases. This CDR3 contains 16 residues. With V trimmed by 0 bases and J by 1 base, 5 bases remained unmatched. Germline V gene lookup returns CDR1 GTSNPN and CDR2 SVGIG (reference sequence). In nucleotides, the CDR3 is TGTGCCTGGAGTGTATTCGGGACAGTGAACACCGGGGAGCTGTTTTTT. Translated: CAWSVFGTVNTGELFF. Variable domain in full (rest from reference TRBV30 and TRBJ2-2): SQTIHQWPATLVQPVGSPLSLECTVEGTSNPNLYWYRQAAGRGLQLLFYSVGIGQISSEVPQNLSASRPQDRQFILSSKKLLLSDSGFYLCAWSVFGTVNTGELFFGEGSRLTVL.

This clone was picked up one time. DNA of the CDR3: TGCGCCAGCAGCCCTCAAGGTGGGGGGCAGTCCGACGAGCAGTACTTC. It translates to CASSPQGGGQSDEQYF. The chain couples TRBV5-1 to TRBJ2-7; possibly TRBD1 or TRBD2 for D (6 bases each). CDR3 size: 16 residues. The ends were cut back, 4 bases at V and 5 bases at J, with 22 bases in the middle. Germline CDR1 and CDR2: SGHRS and YFSETQ.

This clone was detected ten times or more. Other DNA variants within this sample encode the same CDR3. The chain is built from TRBV18 and TRBJ1-1; unclear D gene. The CDR3 is 12 amino acids. V lost 1 base to trimming and J lost 4 bases, with 4 bases between them. Looked up from germline, CDR1 is KGHSH and CDR2 is LQKENI. The CDR3 nucleotides are TGTGCCAGCTCACCACTTCGCACTGAAGCTTTCTTT. Encoded protein: CASSPLRTEAFF.

The chain uses TRBV6-1 and TRBJ2-2; D is uncertain. In germline, CDR1 is MNHNS, CDR2 SASEGT. The CDR3 is 15 residues long. Trimming removed 0 bases at V and 4 bases at J, with 9 bases between. This CDR3 reads CASSEALQSTGELFF. CDR3 nucleotides: TGTGCCAGCAGTGAAGCGCTTCAGTCCACCGGGGAGCTGTTTTTT.

The V gene is TRBV18, the J gene TRBJ2-5, with D perhaps TRBD1 (5 bases). Trimming stripped 6 bases from V and 5 bases from J, with 19 bases between. The CDR3 has 15 amino acids. Per the germline V gene, CDR1 is KGHSH and CDR2 is LQKENI. CDR3 region: CASSQVVGPQETQYF. The CDR3 nucleotides read TGTGCCAGCTCCCAGGTGGTGGGGCCCCAGGAGACCCAGTACTTC.

This chain links TRBV10-1 with TRBJ2-2; 11 bases line up with TRBD2. Looked up from germline, CDR1 is WNHNN and CDR2 is SYGVQD (reference sequence). CDR3 length equals 16 residues. With V trimmed by 5 bases and J by 5 bases, 7 bases remained unmatched. The CDR3 is CASSSSTSGATGELFF. The CDR3 region has the DNA TGCGCCAGCAGTTCCTCGACTAGCGGGGCAACCGGGGAGCTGTTTTTT.

The chain has TRBV7-8 and TRBJ1-2, with TRBD1 matching over 9 bases. CDR1 and CDR2 (germline): SGHVS, FQNEAQ. The CDR3 extends over 16 amino acids. V gave up 5 bases and J gave up 4 bases; unmatched junction bases: 11. The CDR3 protein is CASSSQWTGEGYGYTF. The CDR3, as DNA: TGTGCCAGCAGCAGCCAATGGACAGGGGAAGGCTATGGCTACACCTTC.

Of note for this clone: The sample holds other DNA sequences that translate to the same CDR3. The rearrangement uses TRBV10-3 and TRBJ2-5; 8 nucleotides agree with TRBD1. Germline CDR1 is ENHRY and CDR2 is SYGVKD. The J segment lost 5 bases and the V segment lost 6 bases, leaving 8 bases of the junction unmatched. The CDR3 runs 14 residues. The CDR3 sequence: CAIRPGQGGETQYF. CDR3 sequence (DNA): TGTGCCATCAGACCCGGACAGGGCGGCGAGACCCAGTACTTC.

The gene calls are TRBV30 and TRBJ1-6; D is unresolved. Deletions cut 1 base from V and 9 bases from J, with 13 bases between. CDR1 is GTSNPN, CDR2 SVGIG, per germline (reference sequence). This CDR3 is built from 14 residues. The CDR3 bases are TGTGCCTGGAGTGGCAGGCAAGGAGGTTCACCCCTCCACTTT. Translated, it gives CAWSGRQGGSPLHF.

Points on this clone: Within the sample, other DNA sequences also encode this same CDR3. The rearrangement uses TRBV10-1 and TRBJ2-5; no clear D. V shed 3 bases and J shed 1 base, with 3 bases lying between them. Germline V gene data show CDR1 as WNHNN and CDR2 as SYGVQD (reference sequence). There are 12 residues in the CDR3. CDR3 sequence reads: CASSDSQETQYF. The DNA of the CDR3 is TGCGCCAGCAGTGACTCCCAAGAGACCCAGTACTTC.

Turning to this clone: Just one base apart from a much larger clone, this may be a read error. The same CDR3 also results from other DNA sequences found in this sample. The chain uses TRBV2 and TRBJ1-5; D uncertain. This CDR3 is built from 13 residues. Germline V gives CDR1 SNHLY, CDR2 FYNNEI. V was cut by 6 bases and J by 0 bases, with 6 bases left in between. DNA of the CDR3: TGTGCCAGCAGAGTAGATAGCAATCAGCCCCAGCATTTT. This codes for CASRVDSNQPQHF.

This chain connects TRBV7-2 to TRBJ1-3, with D uncertain. CDR1 is SGHTA and CDR2 is FQGNSA in the germline V gene. V gave up 0 bases and J gave up 0 bases, with 3 bases separating them. This CDR3 region has 14 residues. The CDR3: CASSLADSGNTIYF. As DNA, the CDR3 is TGTGCCAGCAGCTTAGCCGACTCTGGAAACACCATATATTTT.

This chain links TRBV28 with TRBJ1-2; 7 bases map to TRBD1. Losses at the gene ends were 3 bases for V and 8 bases for J; bases not matched to a gene: 15. The germline V gene encodes CDR1 MDHEN and CDR2 SYDVKM. CDR3 length equals 16 residues. CDR3 residues: CASSFPQGGQLEGYTF. The CDR3 region has the DNA TGTGCCAGCAGTTTCCCGCAGGGGGGACAATTGGAAGGCTACACCTTC.

The chain has TRBV6-1 and TRBJ1-5; 7 positions match TRBD1. The CDR3 length is 15 residues. Germline V gene sequence: CDR1 MNHNS, CDR2 SASEGT. Trimming removed 5 bases from V and 5 bases from J; junction bases left unmatched: 9. The CDR3: CASSPDRTYYQPQHF. Here the CDR3 DNA reads TGTGCCAGCAGTCCGGACAGGACCTATTATCAGCCCCAGCATTTT.

V usage is TRBV29-1 and J usage is TRBJ2-7, with D perhaps matching TRBD2 (6 bases). CDR3 size: 16 residues. Germline V gene data show CDR1 as SQVTM and CDR2 as ANQGSEA. With 0 bases removed from V and 5 bases from J, the gap between germline ends came to 20 bases. The DNA of the CDR3 is TGCAGCGTTGAAGACCCTAACCCCGTGGGGGGACACGAGCAGTACTTC. Translating gives CSVEDPNPVGGHEQYF.

This clone was picked up one time. The chain combines TRBV29-1 with TRBJ2-1; D is undetermined. In germline, CDR1 is SQVTM, CDR2 ANQGSEA. The V and J ends lost 3 bases and 6 bases respectively, with 9 bases between them. CDR3 length: 12 residues. CDR3 sequence (DNA): TGCAGCGTTGAGAAACTCATCAATGAGCAGTTCTTC. It translates to CSVEKLINEQFF.

The chain employs TRBV5-1 and TRBJ2-7; 9 bases line up with TRBD1. Per the germline V gene, CDR1 is SGHRS and CDR2 is YFSETQ. The ends lost 7 bases at V and 2 bases at J; junction bases unmatched: 4. This CDR3 spans 13 amino acids. The chain's CDR3 is CASSRQGAYEQYF. In DNA, the CDR3 is TGCGCCAGCTCACGACAGGGGGCCTACGAGCAGTACTTC.

As for this clone: The same CDR3 arises from other DNA sequences in this sample as well. CDR3 sequence reads: CASSLGTGSSYNEQFF. The CDR3 nucleotides read TGCGCCAGCAGTCTCGGGACAGGTTCCTCCTACAATGAGCAGTTCTTC. The chain links TRBV5-1 to TRBJ2-1; 8 bases match TRBD1. CDR3 length equals 16 residues. From germline, CDR1 is SGHRS and CDR2 YFSETQ. J gave up 0 bases and V 5 bases, and 7 bases lay outside the gene matches.

This chain connects TRBV4-2 to TRBJ1-4; 8 bases align to TRBD1. CDR3 size: 16 residues. J was trimmed by 8 bases and V by 1 base; bases with no gene match: 9. In germline, CDR1 is LGHNA, CDR2 YNFKEQ. For the CDR3, the DNA is TGTGCCAGCAGCCAAGGGGCAGGGGGCGTTTTAGAAAAACTGTTTTTT. This translates into CASSQGAGGVLEKLFF.

The CDR3 nucleotides read TGTGCCTGGATAAGAAGACTAGCGGGAGGGCCAAAGGCCGGGGAGCTGTTTTTT. Residues: CAWIRRLAGGPKAGELFF. The chain employs TRBV30 and TRBJ2-2, with 14 bases identical to TRBD2. The germline V gene has CDR1 GTSNPN and CDR2 SVGIG (reference sequence). This CDR3 spans 18 amino acids. V shed 4 bases and J 6 bases; nucleotides not matched to a gene: 13.

This clone was found once. The rearrangement links TRBV9 to TRBJ1-1; 8 bases are a match to TRBD1. The CDR3 is 15 amino acids. Germline CDR1 reads SGDLS; CDR2 reads YYNGEE. The trim removed 3 bases at V and 5 bases at J, leaving 9 bases unmatched. DNA of the CDR3: TGTGCCAGCAGCGCGAATGCAGGGGGCGAAACTGAAGCTTTCTTT. It translates to CASSANAGGETEAFF.

The chain joins TRBV30 to TRBJ2-4; D remains unclear. The CDR3 contains 15 residues. V shed 0 bases and J shed 0 bases, with 9 bases lying between them. CDR1 is GTSNPN, CDR2 SVGIG, per germline (reference sequence). This chain's CDR3 is CAWSVLPLAKNIQYF. The CDR3 DNA follows: TGTGCCTGGAGTGTTCTCCCCCTAGCCAAAAACATTCAGTACTTC.

This chain uses TRBV9 with TRBJ2-1; 7 nucleotides match TRBD2. The CDR3 is 15 amino acids. Germline values: CDR1 SGDLS, CDR2 YYNGEE. V lost 3 bases to trimming and J lost 0 bases; unmatched junction nucleotides: 3. In nucleotides, the CDR3 is TGTGCCAGCAGCGCAGCGGGGACCTCCTACAATGAGCAGTTCTTC. This sequence encodes CASSAAGTSYNEQFF. Using reference TRBV9 and TRBJ2-1 for the parts outside the CDR3, the full variable domain is DSGVTQTPKHLITATGQRVTLRCSPRSGDLSVYWYQQSLDQGLQFLIQYYNGEERAKGNILERFSAQQFPDLHSELNLSSLELGDSALYFCASSAAGTSYNEQFFGPGTRLTVL.

The rearrangement joins TRBV6-5 to TRBJ2-3; 7 positions agree with TRBD1. The CDR3 spans 15 residues. Germline CDR1 reads MNHEY; CDR2 reads SVGAGI. The J segment lost 1 base and the V segment lost 6 bases, leaving 7 bases of the junction unmatched. The CDR3 protein is CASRNTGAGTDTQYF. The CDR3 nucleotides read TGTGCCAGCAGGAACACAGGGGCGGGCACAGATACGCAGTATTTT.

The rearrangement joins TRBV6-5 to TRBJ1-4; the D gene is possibly TRBD1 (5 bases). CDR1 MNHEY and CDR2 SVGAGI come from the germline V gene. V lost 3 bases to trimming and J lost 5 bases, with 7 bases between them. This CDR3 comprises 13 residues. The CDR3 is CASSYRGNEKLFF. CDR3 coding DNA: TGTGCCAGCAGTTATCGGGGGAATGAAAAACTGTTTTTT.

The chain joins TRBV4-1 to TRBJ2-7; 7 bases map to TRBD2. V gave up 1 base and J gave up 7 bases; unmatched junction bases: 10. Germline assignment: CDR1 MGHRA and CDR2 YSYEKL. The CDR3 runs to 15 residues. The CDR3 DNA follows: TGCGCCAGCAGCCAAGTGTCTAGCGGAGTCAGGGAGCAGTACTTC. Translated: CASSQVSSGVREQYF.

This rearrangement joins TRBV2 to TRBJ2-7, with TRBD2 matching 11 bases. CDR3 length: 15 amino acids. V lost 5 bases and J lost 4; bases outside the gene matches: 7. The germline V gene has CDR1 SNHLY and CDR2 FYNNEI. This CDR3 reads CASSKTSGGMYEQYF. DNA for the CDR3: TGTGCCAGCAGTAAAACTAGCGGGGGAATGTACGAGCAGTACTTC. The whole variable domain, remainder taken from reference TRBV2 and TRBJ2-7, is EPEVTQTPSHQVTQMGQEVILRCVPISNHLYFYWYRQILGQKVEFLVSFYNNEISEKSEIFDDQFSVERPDGSNFTLKIRSTKLEDSAMYFCASSKTSGGMYEQYFGPGTRLTVT.

The V gene is TRBV30, the J gene TRBJ2-2, with D possibly TRBD2 on 6 matching bases. Trimming stripped 2 bases from V and 3 bases from J, with 13 bases between. The CDR3 runs to 15 residues. The V gene's germline CDR1 is GTSNPN and CDR2 SVGIG (reference sequence). The CDR3 DNA reads TGTGCCTGGAGTAGGAGGGGAGTGGACACCGGGGAGCTGTTTTTT. It is translated as CAWSRRGVDTGELFF.